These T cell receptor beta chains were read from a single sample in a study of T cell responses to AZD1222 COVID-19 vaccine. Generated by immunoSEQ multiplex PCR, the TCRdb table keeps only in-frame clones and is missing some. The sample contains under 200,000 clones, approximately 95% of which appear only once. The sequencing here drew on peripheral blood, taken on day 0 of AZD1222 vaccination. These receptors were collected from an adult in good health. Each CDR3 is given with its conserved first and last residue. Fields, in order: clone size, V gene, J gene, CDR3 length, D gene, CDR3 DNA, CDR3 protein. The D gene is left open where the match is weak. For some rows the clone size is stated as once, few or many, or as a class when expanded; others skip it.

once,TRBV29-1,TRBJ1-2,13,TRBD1,TGCAGCGCGGGACAGGGAGCCGCCTATGGCTACACCTTC,CSAGQGAAYGYTF
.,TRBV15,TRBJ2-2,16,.,TGTGCCACCAGTGTGACGGGAACCGCGAACACCGGGGAGCTGTTTTTT,CATSVTGTANTGELFF
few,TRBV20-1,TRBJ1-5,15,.,TGCAGTGCTAGTGGGGACAACAGACACAATCAGCCCCAGCATTTT,CSASGDNRHNQPQHF
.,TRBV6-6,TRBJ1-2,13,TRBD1,TGTGCCAGCAGTTCCAGGGGGCGCCAGGGCTACACCTTC,CASSSRGRQGYTF
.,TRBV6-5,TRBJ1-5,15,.,TGTGCCAGCAGTCCCCGGGAGGGGTCCTATCAGCCCCAGCATTTT,CASSPREGSYQPQHF
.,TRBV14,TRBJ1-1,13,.,TGTGCCAGCAGTCGTTCTCGGGGCACTGAAGCTTTCTTT,CASSRSRGTEAFF
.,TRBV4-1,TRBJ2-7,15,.,TGCGCCAGCAGCCAAGATCACAGTGGGATCTACGAGCAGTACTTC,CASSQDHSGIYEQYF
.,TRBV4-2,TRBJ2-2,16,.,TGTGCCAGCAGTGGAGACGAGACAATTAACACCGGGGAGCTGTTTTTT,CASSGDETINTGELFF
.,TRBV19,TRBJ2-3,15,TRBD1,TGTGCCAGTAGTGGGGCTGACAGGGGTCAAGATACGCAGTATTTT,CASSGADRGQDTQYF
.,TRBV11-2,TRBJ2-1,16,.,TGTGCCAGCAGCTTAATTCGGGGCGCGTGGGTCGATGAGCAGTTCTTC,CASSLIRGAWVDEQFF
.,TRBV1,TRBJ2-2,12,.,TGCCCCGGGACAGGGCTTAACGGGGAGCTGTTTTTT,CPGTGLNGELFF
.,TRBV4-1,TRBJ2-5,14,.,TGCGCCAGCAGCCCAGCCGCTCTGACAGAGACCCAGTACTTC,CASSPAALTETQYF
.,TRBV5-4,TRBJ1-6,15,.,TGTGCCAGCAGCTTGACGTGGGAGGACAATTCACCCCTCCACTTT,CASSLTWEDNSPLHF
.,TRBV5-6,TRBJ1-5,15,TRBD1,TGTGCCAGCAGCTTGGACAGGGGGATACGTCAGCCCCAGCATTTT,CASSLDRGIRQPQHF
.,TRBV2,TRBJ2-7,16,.,TGTGCCAGCAGCCTCAGCTTGGTTTGGGACTCCTACGAGCAGTACTTC,CASSLSLVWDSYEQYF
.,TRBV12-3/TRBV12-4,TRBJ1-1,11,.,TGTGCCAGCACCCGGGGGACTGAAGCTTTCTTT,CASTRGTEAFF
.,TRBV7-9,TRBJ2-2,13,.,TGTGCCAGCAGCCCTCTCGTTTGGGGGGAGCTGTTTTTT,CASSPLVWGELFF
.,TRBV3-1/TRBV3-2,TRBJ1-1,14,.,TGTGCCAGCAGCCCGACCGGGAGGAACACTGAAGCTTTCTTT,CASSPTGRNTEAFF
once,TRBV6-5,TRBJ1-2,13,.,TGTGCCAGCAGTTACGGAGAAGTATCTGGCTACACCTTC,CASSYGEVSGYTF
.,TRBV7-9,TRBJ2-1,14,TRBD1,TGTGCCAGCAGCCGGGACAGGTCGTGGAATGAGCAGTTCTTC,CASSRDRSWNEQFF
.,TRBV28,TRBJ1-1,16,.,TGTGCCAGCAGTACTCAACTAGGGTTAGGGAACACTGAAGCTTTCTTT,CASSTQLGLGNTEAFF
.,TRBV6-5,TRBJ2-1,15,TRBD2,TGTGCCAGCAGTTACTTAGCGGGGGCCTACAATGAGCAGTTCTTC,CASSYLAGAYNEQFF
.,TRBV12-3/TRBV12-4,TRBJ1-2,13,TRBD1,TGTGCCAGCAGTAGAGACAGGGTACAAGGCTACACCTTC,CASSRDRVQGYTF
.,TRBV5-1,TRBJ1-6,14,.,TGCGCCAGCGACTTGGGAGGGACTAATTCACCCCTCCACTTT,CASDLGGTNSPLHF
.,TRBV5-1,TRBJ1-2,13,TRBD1,TGCGCCAGCAGCTTAAGACAGGGGCAAGGCTACACCTTC,CASSLRQGQGYTF
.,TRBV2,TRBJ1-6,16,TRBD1,TGTGCCAGCAGGGGGGGGACAGGGGGCACCCAATCACCCCTCCACTTT,CASRGGTGGTQSPLHF
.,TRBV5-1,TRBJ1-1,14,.,TGCGCAAGCCGACCCGGGCCGATGAACACTGAAGCTTTCTTT,CASRPGPMNTEAFF
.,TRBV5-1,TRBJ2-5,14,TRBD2,TGCGCCAGCAGCCTTCTAGCGGGCCAAGAGACCCAGTACTTC,CASSLLAGQETQYF
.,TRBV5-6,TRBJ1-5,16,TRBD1,TGTGCCAGCAGCCTACAGGGGGCGTTTGGCAATCAGCCCCAGCATTTT,CASSLQGAFGNQPQHF
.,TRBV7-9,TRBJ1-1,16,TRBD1,TGTGCCAGCAGCTTTGGTCTTTCAGGGGGGGACGCTGAAGCTTTCTTT,CASSFGLSGGDAEAFF
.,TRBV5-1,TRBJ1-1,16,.,TGCGCCAGCAGCTTACCGGACGGAGACGGTTCCACTGAAGCTTTCTTT,CASSLPDGDGSTEAFF
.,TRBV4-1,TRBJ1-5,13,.,TGCGCCAGCAGTCTACTGATCAATCAGCCCCAGCATTTT,CASSLLINQPQHF
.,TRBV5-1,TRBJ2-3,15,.,TGCGCCAGCAGCTTCCCTAGCAGCGGTCGCGATACGCAGTATTTT,CASSFPSSGRDTQYF
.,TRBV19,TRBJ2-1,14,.,TGTGCCAGTAGTATGGGGGGGGCGCGGAATGAGCAGTTCTTC,CASSMGGARNEQFF
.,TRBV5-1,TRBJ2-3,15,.,TGCGCCAGCAGCTTGGAGTCAGGGGCCACAGATACGCAGTATTTT,CASSLESGATDTQYF
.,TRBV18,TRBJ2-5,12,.,TGTGCCAGCTCACCGGAGACCGAGACCCAGTACTTC,CASSPETETQYF
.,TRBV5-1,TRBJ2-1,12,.,TGCGCCAGCAGATCAAGGTCAAATGAGCAGTTCTTC,CASRSRSNEQFF
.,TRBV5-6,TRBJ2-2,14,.,TGTGCCAGCTCAGGGACCCACAGCACCGGGGAGCTGTTTTTT,CASSGTHSTGELFF
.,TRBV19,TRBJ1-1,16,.,TGTGCCAGTAGTACGTCCCCTTACAGGGAGAACACTGAAGCTTTCTTT,CASSTSPYRENTEAFF
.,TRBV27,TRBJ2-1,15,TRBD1,TGTGCCAGCAGTTCGACAGGGAGCTCCTACAATGAGCAGTTCTTC,CASSSTGSSYNEQFF
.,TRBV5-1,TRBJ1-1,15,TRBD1,TGCGCCAGCAGCTTGGGGGTAAAACAGGGGTCTGAAGCTTTCTTT,CASSLGVKQGSEAFF
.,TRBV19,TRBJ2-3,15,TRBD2,TGTGCCAGTAGTATACGGGCGGGGGATACAGATACGCAGTATTTT,CASSIRAGDTDTQYF
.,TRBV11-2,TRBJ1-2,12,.,TGTGCCAGCAGCTTTTCGGACTATGGCTACACCTTC,CASSFSDYGYTF
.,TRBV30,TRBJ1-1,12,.,TGTGCCTTAAGGGCCCTTGCGACTGAAGCTTTCTTT,CALRALATEAFF
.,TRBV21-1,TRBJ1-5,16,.,TGTGCCAGCAGCAAAGATAAGTCAGGGAAGGGGCAGCCCCAGCATTTT,CASSKDKSGKGQPQHF
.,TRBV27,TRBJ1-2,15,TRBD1,TGTGCCAGCAGTCCGTCCCGGGACAGTCTCTATGGCTACACCTTC,CASSPSRDSLYGYTF
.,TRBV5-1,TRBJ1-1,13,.,TGCGCCAGCAGCTTGGCCTTGTCCGGTGAAGCTTTCTTT,CASSLALSGEAFF
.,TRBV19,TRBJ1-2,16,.,TGTGCCAGTAGTATAGATTTTGGCAGGAATTACTATGGCTACACCTTC,CASSIDFGRNYYGYTF
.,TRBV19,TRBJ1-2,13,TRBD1,TGTGCCAGTAGTATTCAGGGGGCAGATGGCTACACCTTC,CASSIQGADGYTF
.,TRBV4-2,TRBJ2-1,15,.,TGTGCCAGCAGCCATGCTTGGTCCCGCGGGGATGAGCAGTTCTTC,CASSHAWSRGDEQFF
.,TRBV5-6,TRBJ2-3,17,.,TGTGCCAGCAGCTTACACATATCACAACTCCACACAGATACGCAGTATTTT,CASSLHISQLHTDTQYF
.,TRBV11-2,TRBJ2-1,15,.,TGTGCCAGCAGCACGTACTCAGGGGTAGGAAATGAGCAGTTCTTC,CASSTYSGVGNEQFF
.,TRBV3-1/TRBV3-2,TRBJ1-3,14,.,TGTGCCAGCAGCCGGGAGCTCTCTGGAAACACCATATATTTT,CASSRELSGNTIYF
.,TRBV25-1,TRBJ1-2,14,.,TGTGCCAGCAGCGACGGGCCCTCCCCTTATGGCTACACCTTC,CASSDGPSPYGYTF
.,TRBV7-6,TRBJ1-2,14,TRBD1,TGTGCCAGCAGCTTAGGACAGGGGCGAGGGGGCTACACCTTC,CASSLGQGRGGYTF